A selection of T cell receptor beta chains follows, all from one sample in a study of human T cells and chemical hapten exposure. Each CDR3 protein is one row after TCRdb ran MiXCR on the RACE reads. The sample has nearly 350,000 distinct CDR3 sequences; around 7% are singletons. Specimen: whole blood, collected in connection with sensitization to the hapten diphenylcyclopropenone (DPC). These receptors came from a woman between 18 and 29 years old with alopecia areata. Some clones in this sample may be carry-over from other donors' samples. Both conserved end residues are trimmed from each CDR3. The order of the fields is J gene, V gene, clone size, CDR3 protein. Not every row has a clone size; where given, it reads once, few, many or a size class.

TRBJ2-7,TRBV9,few,ASSPRGDTSSYEQY
TRBJ2-4,TRBV27,few,ASSERGLAKNIQY
TRBJ2-7,TRBV15,NA,ATSRELGEGYEQY
TRBJ1-5,TRBV12-3/TRBV12-4,few,ASTNSQGWPQH
TRBJ1-5,TRBV5-4,few,ATQAGAGQPQH
TRBJ2-1,TRBV20-1,NA,SAREGRGALNEQF
TRBJ2-3,TRBV7-6,many,ASSLALLRRGRGDTQY
TRBJ1-1,TRBV5-1,NA,ASSLQQGRHTEAF
TRBJ1-2,TRBV12-3/TRBV12-4,many,ASAQGNYGYT
TRBJ1-2,TRBV12-3/TRBV12-4,few,ASSLPSSRLRHGYT
TRBJ2-7,TRBV6-1,many,ASLSGTGGNEQY
TRBJ2-7,TRBV7-9,NA,ASNDGEFQVDEQY
TRBJ1-3,TRBV6-5,once,ASTGGYTIY
TRBJ1-2,TRBV5-1,NA,ASSSGGQGDYGYT
TRBJ2-7,TRBV3-1,NA,ASSPTVGNYEQY
TRBJ2-3,TRBV7-3,many,ASSLRGLAGGPDTQY
TRBJ1-1,TRBV4-1,NA,ASHTTLLATEAF
TRBJ2-2,TRBV7-6,NA,ASSPLGQGFTGELF
TRBJ1-5,TRBV6-4,many,ASSETGEGNQPQH
TRBJ2-7,TRBV11-2,many,ASSLGTFNYEQY
TRBJ2-1,TRBV12-3/TRBV12-4,few,ASSPSGLLNGQF
TRBJ1-2,TRBV12-3/TRBV12-4,many,ASSLGRGPNYGYT
TRBJ2-1,TRBV20-1,NA,SARRAVAGAAHNEQF
TRBJ1-1,TRBV29-1,many,SVKGAGGFDGTEAF
TRBJ1-2,TRBV12-3/TRBV12-4,few,ASRTINAGVGYT
TRBJ2-7,TRBV28,NA,ASSYWDRVYEQY
TRBJ1-1,TRBV29-1,many,SEGESNTEAF
TRBJ2-7,TRBV6-5,NA,ASSYSMQRGPTYEQY
TRBJ1-5,TRBV24-1,NA,ATPLARRYQPQH